This TCR beta chain was recorded in a study of blood T cell repertoires in COVID-19. TCRdb's table, derived via immunoSEQ multiplex PCR, lists solely in-frame clones and lacks some. The sample consists of under 400,000 clones, roughly nine tenths of them appearing once. The germline V gene encodes CDR1 DFQATT and CDR2 SNEGSKA (reference sequence). This CDR3 region has 11 residues. V lost 4 bases and J lost 6, with 9 bases in between. This chain connects TRBV20-1 to TRBJ1-2; the D gene is possibly TRBD1 (6 bases). The source is a woman aged 30 to 39 with COVID-19, enrolled during active disease. Sample: peripheral blood. Here the CDR3 reads CSATYRDGYTF. As DNA, the CDR3 is TGCAGTGCTACGTACAGGGATGGCTACACCTTC.